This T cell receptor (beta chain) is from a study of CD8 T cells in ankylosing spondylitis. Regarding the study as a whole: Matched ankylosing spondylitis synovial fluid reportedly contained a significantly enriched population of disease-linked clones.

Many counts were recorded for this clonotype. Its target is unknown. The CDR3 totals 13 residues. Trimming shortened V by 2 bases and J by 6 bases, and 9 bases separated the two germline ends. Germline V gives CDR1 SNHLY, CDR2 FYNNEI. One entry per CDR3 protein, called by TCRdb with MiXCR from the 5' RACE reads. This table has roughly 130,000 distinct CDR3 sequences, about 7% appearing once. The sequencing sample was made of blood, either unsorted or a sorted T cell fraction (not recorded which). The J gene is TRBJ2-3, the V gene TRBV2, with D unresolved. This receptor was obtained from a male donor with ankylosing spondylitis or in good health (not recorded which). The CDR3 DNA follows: TGTGCCAGCAGTGAACGACGGAGCGATACGCAGTATTTT. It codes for CASSERRSDTQYF.